The source of this T cell receptor beta chain is a study of T cell responses to AZD1222 COVID-19 vaccine. Notes on the study in general: Along spike, vaccine-associated CD4 TCRs were found throughout, with dominance at 160-218 and 743-854. Seropositive status at baseline applied to only 5 or 6 AZD1222 recipients. Repertoires were sampled only after the peak T cell response.

The CDR3 length is 13 residues. Trimming pared 6 bases from V and 3 bases from J, leaving 11 bases between. The V gene's germline CDR1 is MDHEN and CDR2 SYDVKM. The data were produced by immunoSEQ multiplex PCR, yet TCRdb's version contains in-frame clones alone and is incomplete. The sample has 160,000 or so clones; 92% are singletons. Note on this clone: Its matching antigen is unknown.

The genes are TRBV28 and TRBJ1-1; D ambiguous. The starting material was peripheral blood, obtained on day 0 of MenACWY control vaccination. This receptor was taken from an adult in good health. The CDR3 loop is CASSDPRYTEAFF. The DNA of the CDR3 is TGTGCCAGCAGCGACCCCCGGTACACTGAAGCTTTCTTT.